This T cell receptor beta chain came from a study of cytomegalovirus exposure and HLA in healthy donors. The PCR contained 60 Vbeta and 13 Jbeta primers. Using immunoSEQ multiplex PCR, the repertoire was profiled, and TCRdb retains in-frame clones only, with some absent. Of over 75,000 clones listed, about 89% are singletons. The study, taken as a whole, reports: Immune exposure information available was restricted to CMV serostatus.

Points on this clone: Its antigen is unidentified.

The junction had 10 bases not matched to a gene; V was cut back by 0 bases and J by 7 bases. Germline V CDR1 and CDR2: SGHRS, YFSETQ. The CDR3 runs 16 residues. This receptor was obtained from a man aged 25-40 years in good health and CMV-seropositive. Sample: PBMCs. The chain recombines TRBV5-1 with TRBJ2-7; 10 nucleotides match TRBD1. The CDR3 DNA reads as TGCGCCAGCAGCTTGGGGGACAGGGGACACCAGGAGGAGCAGTACTTC. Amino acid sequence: CASSLGDRGHQEEQYF.